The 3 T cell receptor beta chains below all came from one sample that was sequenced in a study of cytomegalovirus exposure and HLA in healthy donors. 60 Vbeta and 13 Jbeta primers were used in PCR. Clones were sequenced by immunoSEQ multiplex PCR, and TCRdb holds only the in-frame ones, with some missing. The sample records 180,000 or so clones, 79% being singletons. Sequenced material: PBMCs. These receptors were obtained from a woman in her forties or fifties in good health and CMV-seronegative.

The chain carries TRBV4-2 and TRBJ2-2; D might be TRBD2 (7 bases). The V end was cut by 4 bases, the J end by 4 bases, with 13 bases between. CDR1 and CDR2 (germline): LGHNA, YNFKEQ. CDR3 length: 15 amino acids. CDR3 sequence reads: CASSLVGGGTGELFF. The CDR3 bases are TGTGCCAGCAGCCTGGTAGGGGGGGGCACCGGGGAGCTGTTTTTT.

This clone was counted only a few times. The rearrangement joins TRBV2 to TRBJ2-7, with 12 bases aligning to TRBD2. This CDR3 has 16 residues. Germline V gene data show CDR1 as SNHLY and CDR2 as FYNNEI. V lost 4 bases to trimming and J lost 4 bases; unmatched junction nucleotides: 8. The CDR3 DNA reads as TGTGCCAGCAGTGGCGAATTTGGACTAGCGGGATACGAGCAGTACTTC. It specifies CASSGEFGLAGYEQYF.

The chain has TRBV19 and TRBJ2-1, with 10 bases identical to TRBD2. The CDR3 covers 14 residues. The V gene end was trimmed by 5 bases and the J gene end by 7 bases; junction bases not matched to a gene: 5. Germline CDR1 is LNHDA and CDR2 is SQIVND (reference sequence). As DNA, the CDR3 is TGTGCCAGTAGTCGAACTAGCGGGATGAATGAGCAGTTCTTC. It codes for CASSRTSGMNEQFF.